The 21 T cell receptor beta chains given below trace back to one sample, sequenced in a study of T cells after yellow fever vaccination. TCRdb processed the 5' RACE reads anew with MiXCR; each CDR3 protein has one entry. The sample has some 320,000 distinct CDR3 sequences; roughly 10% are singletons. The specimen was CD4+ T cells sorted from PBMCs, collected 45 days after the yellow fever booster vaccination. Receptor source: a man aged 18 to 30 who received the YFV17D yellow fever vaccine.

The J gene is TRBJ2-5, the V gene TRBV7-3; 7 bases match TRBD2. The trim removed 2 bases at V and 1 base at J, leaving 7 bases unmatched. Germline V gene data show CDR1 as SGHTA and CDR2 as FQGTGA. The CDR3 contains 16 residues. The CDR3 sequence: CASSLGVAGVQETQYF. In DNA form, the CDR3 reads TGTGCCAGCAGCTTAGGAGTTGCGGGGGTCCAAGAGACCCAGTACTTC.

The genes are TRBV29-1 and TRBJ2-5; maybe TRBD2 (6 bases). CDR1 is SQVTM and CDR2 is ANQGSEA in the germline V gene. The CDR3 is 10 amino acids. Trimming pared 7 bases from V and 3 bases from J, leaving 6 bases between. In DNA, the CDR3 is TGCAGCGGCGGGAAAGAGACCCAGTACTTC. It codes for CSGGKETQYF.

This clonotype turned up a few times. DNA for the CDR3: TGCGCCAGCAGCTTGGAGCCTGGACATTCTTCACCCCTCCACTTT. The encoded protein is CASSLEPGHSSPLHF. The gene calls are TRBV5-1 and TRBJ1-6; TRBD1 is a possible D gene (5 bases). Germline assignment: CDR1 SGHRS and CDR2 YFSETQ. The CDR3 is made up of 15 amino acids. V shed 0 bases and J shed 9 bases, with 13 bases lying between them.

The CDR3, as DNA: TGTGCCAGCAGCCTAAAACAGGGCAGGAACACTGAAGCTTTCTTT. Translated, it gives CASSLKQGRNTEAFF. The chain uses TRBV7-2 and TRBJ1-1; the D gene is possibly TRBD1 (6 bases). Germline CDR1 SGHTA, CDR2 FQGNSA. With 5 bases removed from V and 1 base from J, the gap between germline ends came to 14 bases. The CDR3 sequence is 15 residues long. The full variable domain, completed using reference TRBV7-2 and TRBJ1-1, is GAGVSQSPSNKVTEKGKDVELRCDPISGHTALYWYRQSLGQGLEFLIYFQGNSAPDKSGLPSDRFSAERTGGSVSTLTIQRTQQEDSAVYLCASSLKQGRNTEAFFGQGTRLTVV.

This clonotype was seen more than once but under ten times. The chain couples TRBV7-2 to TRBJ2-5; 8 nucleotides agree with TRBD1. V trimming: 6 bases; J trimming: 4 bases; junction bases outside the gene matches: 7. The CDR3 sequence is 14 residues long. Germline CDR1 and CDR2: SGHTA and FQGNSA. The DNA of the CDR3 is TGTGCCAGCAGGGACGACAGGGGTTCAGAGACCCAGTACTTC. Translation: CASRDDRGSETQYF.

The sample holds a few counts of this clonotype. CDR3 protein: CASSEGEGGTGELFF. CDR3 DNA: TGCGCCAGCAGCGAAGGAGAGGGTGGCACCGGGGAGCTGTTTTTT. The chain links TRBV5-1 to TRBJ2-2, with D maybe TRBD2 (5 bases). V was shortened by 4 bases and J by 4 bases, with 14 bases between the two germline ends. Germline V gene data show CDR1 as SGHRS and CDR2 as YFSETQ. This CDR3 comprises 15 residues.

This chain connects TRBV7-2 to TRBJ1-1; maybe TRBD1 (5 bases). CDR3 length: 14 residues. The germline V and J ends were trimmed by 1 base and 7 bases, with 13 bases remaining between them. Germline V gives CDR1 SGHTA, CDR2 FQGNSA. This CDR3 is CASSLVMGRNEAFF. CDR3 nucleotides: TGTGCCAGCAGCTTAGTTATGGGACGAAATGAAGCTTTCTTT.

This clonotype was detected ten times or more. The CDR3 reads CASSLGRATNEKLFF. The CDR3 DNA reads as TGTGCCAGCAGCTTAGGAAGGGCAACTAATGAAAAACTGTTTTTT. The chain links TRBV7-2 to TRBJ1-4; no clear D gene. V lost 1 base and J lost 0, with 6 bases in between. CDR1 is SGHTA, CDR2 FQGNSA, per germline. The CDR3 consists of 15 residues.

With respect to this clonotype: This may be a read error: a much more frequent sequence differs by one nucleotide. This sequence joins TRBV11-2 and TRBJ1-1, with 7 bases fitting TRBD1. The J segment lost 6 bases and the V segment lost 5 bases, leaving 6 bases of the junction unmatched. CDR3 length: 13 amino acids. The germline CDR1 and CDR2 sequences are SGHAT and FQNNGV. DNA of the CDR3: TGTGCCAGCAGCACCCGACAGGGCCCTGAAGCTTTCTTT. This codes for CASSTRQGPEAFF.

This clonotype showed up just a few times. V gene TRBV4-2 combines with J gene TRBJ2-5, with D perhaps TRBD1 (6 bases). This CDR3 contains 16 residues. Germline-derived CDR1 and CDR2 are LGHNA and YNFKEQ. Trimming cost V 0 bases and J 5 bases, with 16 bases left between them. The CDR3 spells CASSQDQNRALETQYF. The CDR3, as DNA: TGTGCCAGCAGCCAAGATCAGAACAGGGCCTTGGAGACCCAGTACTTC.

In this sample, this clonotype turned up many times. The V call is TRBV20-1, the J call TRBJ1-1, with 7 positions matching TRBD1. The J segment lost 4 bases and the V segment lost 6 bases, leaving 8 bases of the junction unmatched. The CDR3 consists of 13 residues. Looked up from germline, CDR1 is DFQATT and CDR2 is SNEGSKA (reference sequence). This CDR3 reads CSALGGAGTEAFF. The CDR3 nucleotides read TGCAGTGCCCTAGGGGGCGCCGGCACTGAAGCTTTCTTT.

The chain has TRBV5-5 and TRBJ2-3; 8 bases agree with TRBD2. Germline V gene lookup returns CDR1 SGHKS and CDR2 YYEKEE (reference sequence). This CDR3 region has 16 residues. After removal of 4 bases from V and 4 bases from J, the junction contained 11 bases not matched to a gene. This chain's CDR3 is CASSAQAGVGADTQYF. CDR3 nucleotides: TGTGCCAGCAGCGCGCAAGCGGGGGTCGGAGCAGATACGCAGTATTTT.

CDR3 amino acids: CASSSSDRVEPQHF. CDR3 bases: TGTGCCAGCAGCTCATCAGACAGGGTTGAGCCCCAGCATTTT. This chain uses TRBV7-2 with TRBJ1-5; 7 nucleotides agree with TRBD1. This CDR3 contains 14 residues. J gave up 8 bases and V 4 bases, and 8 bases lay outside the gene matches. Germline V CDR1 and CDR2: SGHTA, FQGNSA.

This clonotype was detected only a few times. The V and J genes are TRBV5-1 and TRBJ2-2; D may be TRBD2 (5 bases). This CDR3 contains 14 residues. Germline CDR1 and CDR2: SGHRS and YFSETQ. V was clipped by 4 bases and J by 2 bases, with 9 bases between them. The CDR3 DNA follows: TGCGCCAGCAGCACTAGACGAAACACCGGGGAGCTGTTTTTT. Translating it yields CASSTRRNTGELFF.

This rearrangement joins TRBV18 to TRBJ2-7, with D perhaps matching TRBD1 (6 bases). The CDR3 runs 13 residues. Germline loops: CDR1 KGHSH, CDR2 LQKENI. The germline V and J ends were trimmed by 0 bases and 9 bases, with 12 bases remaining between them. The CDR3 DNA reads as TGTGCCAGCTCACCACCCGCAGGGGCAGTGCAGTACTTC. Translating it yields CASSPPAGAVQYF.

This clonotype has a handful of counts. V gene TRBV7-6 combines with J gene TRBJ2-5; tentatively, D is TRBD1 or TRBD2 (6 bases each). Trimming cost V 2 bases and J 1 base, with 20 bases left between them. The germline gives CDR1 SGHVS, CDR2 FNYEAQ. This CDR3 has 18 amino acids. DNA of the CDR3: TGTGCCAGCAGCTTACGGGGGCCCTCCTCCGTCAGCCAAGAGACCCAGTACTTC. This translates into CASSLRGPSSVSQETQYF.

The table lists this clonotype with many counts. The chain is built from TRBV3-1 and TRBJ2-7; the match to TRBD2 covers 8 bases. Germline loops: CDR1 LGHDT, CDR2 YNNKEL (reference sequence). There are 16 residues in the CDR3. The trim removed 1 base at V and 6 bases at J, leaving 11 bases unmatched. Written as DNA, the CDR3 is TGTGCCAGCAGCCAAGGGATAGCGGGCCTAGCGGGCGAGCAGTACTTC. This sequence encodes CASSQGIAGLAGEQYF.

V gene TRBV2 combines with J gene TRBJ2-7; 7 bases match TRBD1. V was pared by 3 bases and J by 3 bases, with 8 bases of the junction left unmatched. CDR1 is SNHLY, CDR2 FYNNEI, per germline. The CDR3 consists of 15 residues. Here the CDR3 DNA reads TGTGCCAGCAGTGATGTGGCAGGGGGTGTCTACGAGCAGTACTTC. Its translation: CASSDVAGGVYEQYF.

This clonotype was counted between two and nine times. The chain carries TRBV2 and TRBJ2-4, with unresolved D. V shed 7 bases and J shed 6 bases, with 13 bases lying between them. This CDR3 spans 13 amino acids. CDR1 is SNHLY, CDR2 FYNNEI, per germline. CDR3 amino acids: CASTSTSRNIQYF. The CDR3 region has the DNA TGTGCCAGCACATCTACCTCGAGAAACATTCAGTACTTC.

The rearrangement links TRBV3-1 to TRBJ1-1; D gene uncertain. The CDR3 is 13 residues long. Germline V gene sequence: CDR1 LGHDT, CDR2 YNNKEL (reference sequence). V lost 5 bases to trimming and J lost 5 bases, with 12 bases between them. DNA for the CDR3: TGTGCCAGCAGCTCCCCGCACAAGACTGAAGCTTTCTTT. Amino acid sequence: CASSSPHKTEAFF. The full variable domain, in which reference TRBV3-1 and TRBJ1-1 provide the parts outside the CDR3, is DTAVSQTPKYLVTQMGNDKSIKCEQNLGHDTMYWYKQDSKKFLKIMFSYNNKELIINETVPNRFSPKSPDKAHLNLHINSLELGDSAVYFCASSSPHKTEAFFGQGTRLTVV.

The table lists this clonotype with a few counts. The chain's CDR3 is CAISLGTGGETQYF. CDR3 sequence (DNA): TGTGCCATCAGTCTCGGGACAGGGGGAGAGACCCAGTACTTC. V and J are TRBV10-3 and TRBJ2-5, with 11 bases fitting TRBD1. This CDR3 spans 14 amino acids. From germline, CDR1 is ENHRY and CDR2 SYGVKD. V was clipped by 5 bases and J by 4 bases; unmatched bases: 3.